This T cell receptor beta chain was observed in a study of spatial heterogeneity in lung cancer. Broader study findings: The study found ubiquitous expanded tumor TCRs in blood more at resection than follow-up.

Time point specified: blood at routine non-recurrence follow-up after resection. The CDR3 length is 15 residues. TCRdb re-called the 5' RACE reads through MiXCR, storing one row per CDR3 protein. Of approximately 100,000 distinct CDR3 sequences listed, 15% to 20% are singletons. This clonotype has just a few counts. Antigen specificity is unknown. Here the sequenced sample was PBMCs, taken at follow-up. The gene calls are TRBV21-1 and TRBJ2-7; the table's D call of TRBD1 was not tested on the DNA. TRBV21-1 represents a pseudogene. This TCR was recovered from a male donor with early-stage non-small cell lung cancer. CDR3 loop: CASFLLGQAVYEQYV. The CDR3 nucleotides read TGTGCCAGTTTCCTACTAGGACAGGCGGTCTACGAGCAGTACGTC.